This TCR beta chain comes out of a study of T cell responses to AZD1222 COVID-19 vaccine. This clone was counted a single time. The assay was immunoSEQ multiplex PCR, and TCRdb's table has in-frame clones only and misses some. The sample gives roughly 66,000 clones, 84% of which show up once; around 7.8% is in the top ten. The CDR3 sequence is 17 residues long. After removal of 1 base from V and 6 bases from J, the junction contained 9 bases not matched to a gene. Germline V gene lookup returns CDR1 MNHEY and CDR2 SMNVEV (reference sequence). The gene calls are TRBV27 and TRBJ2-3; 11 nucleotides line up with TRBD2. Sample: peripheral blood, taken on day 0 of AZD1222 vaccination. The origin of this receptor is an adult in good health. CDR3 nucleotide sequence: TGTGCCAGCAGTTTATGGGGTAGCGGGGGGGCGAGGGATACGCAGTATTTT. It yields the protein CASSLWGSGGARDTQYF.